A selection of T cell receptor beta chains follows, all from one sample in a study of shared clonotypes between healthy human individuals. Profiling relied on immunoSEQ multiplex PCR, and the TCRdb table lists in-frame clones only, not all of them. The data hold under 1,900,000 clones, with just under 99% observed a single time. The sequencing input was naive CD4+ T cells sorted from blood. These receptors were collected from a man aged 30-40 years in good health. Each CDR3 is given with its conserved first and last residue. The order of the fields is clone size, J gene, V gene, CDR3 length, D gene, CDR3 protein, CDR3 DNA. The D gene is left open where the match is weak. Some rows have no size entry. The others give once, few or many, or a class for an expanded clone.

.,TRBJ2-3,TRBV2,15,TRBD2,CASSLTSGNTDTQYF,TGTGCCAGCAGTTTGACTAGCGGGAACACAGATACGCAGTATTTT
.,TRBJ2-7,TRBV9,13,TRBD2,CASSGGRGYEQYF,TGTGCCAGCAGCGGAGGGAGGGGTTACGAGCAGTACTTC
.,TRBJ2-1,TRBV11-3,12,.,CASSVRGNEQFF,TGTGCCAGCAGCGTTAGAGGGAATGAGCAGTTCTTC
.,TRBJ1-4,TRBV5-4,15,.,CASSFSRDVNEKLFF,TGTGCCAGCAGCTTCAGTAGGGACGTGAATGAAAAACTGTTTTTT
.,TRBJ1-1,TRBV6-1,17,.,CASNDWGSGLGDTEAFF,TGTGCCAGCAATGACTGGGGGTCCGGGCTAGGGGACACTGAAGCTTTCTTT
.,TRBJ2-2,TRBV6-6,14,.,CASRGQPPTGELFF,TGTGCCAGCAGAGGACAGCCCCCCACCGGGGAGCTGTTTTTT
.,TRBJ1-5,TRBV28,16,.,CASSLGGFQGNQPQHF,TGTGCCAGCAGTTTGGGCGGGTTCCAGGGCAATCAGCCCCAGCATTTT
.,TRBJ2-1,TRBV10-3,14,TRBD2,CAITRDYSYNEQFF,TGTGCCATCACCCGGGACTACTCCTACAATGAGCAGTTCTTC
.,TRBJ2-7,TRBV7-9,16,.,CATRRGMISGSYEQYF,TGTGCCACGCGGAGGGGGATGATCAGTGGTTCCTACGAGCAGTACTTC
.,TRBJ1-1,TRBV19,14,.,CASSFQYQNTEAFF,TGTGCCAGTAGTTTTCAGTATCAGAACACTGAAGCTTTCTTT
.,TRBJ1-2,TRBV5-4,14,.,CASSLERINYGYTF,TGTGCCAGCAGCTTGGAACGGATTAACTATGGCTACACCTTC
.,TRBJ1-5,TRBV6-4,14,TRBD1,CASTTGVGNQPQHF,TGTGCCAGCACCACAGGGGTGGGCAATCAGCCCCAGCATTTT
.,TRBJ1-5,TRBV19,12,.,CASSVGGQPQHF,TGTGCCAGTAGTGTGGGAGGTCAGCCCCAGCATTTT
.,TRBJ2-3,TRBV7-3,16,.,CASSAIATAPWNTQYF,TGTGCCAGCAGCGCCATAGCTACCGCACCTTGGAATACGCAGTATTTT
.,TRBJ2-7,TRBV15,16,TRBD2,CATSRGTSGRGFEQYF,TGTGCCACCAGCAGAGGGACTAGCGGGAGGGGGTTCGAGCAGTACTTC
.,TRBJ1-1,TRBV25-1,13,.,CASRSTTNTEAFF,TGTGCCAGCAGAAGCACCACGAACACTGAAGCTTTCTTT
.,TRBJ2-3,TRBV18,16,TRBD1,CASSPTGGSGTDTQYF,TGTGCCAGCTCACCGACAGGGGGCTCAGGCACAGATACGCAGTATTTT
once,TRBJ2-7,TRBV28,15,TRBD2,CASSRGLAGVYEQYF,TGTGCCAGCAGTAGAGGACTAGCGGGAGTGTACGAGCAGTACTTC
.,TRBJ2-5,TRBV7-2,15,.,CASRTRRTQQETQYF,TGTGCCAGCAGGACCAGACGAACGCAGCAAGAGACCCAGTACTTC
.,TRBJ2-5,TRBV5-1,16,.,CASRGGATISQETQYF,TGCGCCAGCAGGGGCGGAGCCACGATCTCCCAAGAGACCCAGTACTTC
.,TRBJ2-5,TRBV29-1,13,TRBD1,CSVPGQGQETQYF,TGCAGCGTGCCAGGACAGGGCCAAGAGACCCAGTACTTC
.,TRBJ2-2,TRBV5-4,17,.,CASSYTPGSANTGELFF,TGTGCCAGCAGCTACACCCCCGGCTCGGCGAACACCGGGGAGCTGTTTTTT
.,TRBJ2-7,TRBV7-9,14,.,CASSLGPTVYEQYF,TGTGCCAGCAGCTTAGGGCCGACAGTCTACGAGCAGTACTTC
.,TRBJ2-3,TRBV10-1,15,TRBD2,CASSYRTSGTDTQYF,TGCGCCAGCAGCTATAGGACTAGCGGCACAGATACGCAGTATTTT
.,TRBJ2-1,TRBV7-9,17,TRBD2,CASSFPSRTSGIHEQFF,TGTGCCAGCAGCTTTCCTTCGAGGACTAGCGGGATCCATGAGCAGTTCTTC
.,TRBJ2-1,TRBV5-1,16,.,CASSFFTGSSYNEQFF,TGCGCCAGCAGCTTCTTCACAGGGAGCTCCTACAATGAGCAGTTCTTC
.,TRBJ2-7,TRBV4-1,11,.,CASSQDGEQYF,TGCGCCAGCAGCCAAGATGGCGAGCAGTACTTC
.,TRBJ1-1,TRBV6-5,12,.,CASIRGSGEAFF,TGTGCCAGCATTAGGGGCTCCGGTGAAGCTTTCTTT
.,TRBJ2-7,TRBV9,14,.,CASSVALTSGEQYF,TGTGCCAGCAGCGTAGCCTTGACTAGTGGCGAGCAGTACTTC
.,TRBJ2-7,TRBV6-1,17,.,CASSEGPGEGESDEQYF,TGTGCCAGCAGTGAAGGCCCGGGAGAAGGGGAGAGCGACGAGCAGTACTTC
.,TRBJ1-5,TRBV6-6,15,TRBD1,CASSKTGASNQPQHF,TGTGCCAGCAGTAAAACAGGGGCTAGCAATCAGCCCCAGCATTTT
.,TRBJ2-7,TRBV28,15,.,CASSSQGPSSYEQYF,TGTGCCAGCAGTTCCCAGGGCCCCTCCTCCTACGAGCAGTACTTC
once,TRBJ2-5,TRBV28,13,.,CASSPPGQETQYF,TGTGCCAGCAGTCCTCCCGGGCAAGAGACCCAGTACTTC
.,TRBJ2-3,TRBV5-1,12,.,CASSSRGDTQYF,TGCGCCAGCAGCTCCCGAGGGGATACGCAGTATTTT
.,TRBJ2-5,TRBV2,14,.,CASSEGRGGETQYF,TGTGCCAGCAGTGAAGGAAGGGGTGGGGAGACCCAGTACTTC
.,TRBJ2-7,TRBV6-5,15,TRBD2,CASSNIAGGPREQYF,TGTGCCAGCAGTAACATAGCGGGAGGCCCGAGGGAGCAGTACTTC
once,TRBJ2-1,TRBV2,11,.,CASSVLYEQFF,TGTGCCAGCAGTGTTCTTTATGAGCAGTTCTTC